This T cell receptor beta chain was sequenced in a study of blood T cell repertoires in COVID-19. Study at large: Italy, Spain and the United States were the sources of the convalescent and acute COVID-19 samples. PBMCs, B-cell-depleted T cells, or T cells were the source of the cDNA or gDNA that made up the material.

In the original processing: Estimation of nucleated cell counts relied on the amplification of reference gene primers. Produced via immunoSEQ multiplex PCR; TCRdb's table is partial and in-frame only. Clone size and the V and J calls come from that table; the DNA yielded D and trimming. The sample has about 140,000 clones, just over 85% seen once. With V trimmed by 5 bases and J by 0 bases, 19 bases remained unmatched. The CDR3 runs to 20 residues. Germline loops: CDR1 GTSNPN, CDR2 SVGIG (reference sequence). Sequencing was carried out using peripheral blood. This chain joins TRBV30 and TRBJ1-1, with 12 bases lining up with TRBD1. This receptor was obtained from an older woman with acute or convalescent COVID-19. CDR3 DNA: TGTGCCTGGGAGTCAATATTCCCGGGACAGGGGGCTTTGATGAACACTGAAGCTTTCTTT. Its protein is CAWESIFPGQGALMNTEAFF.